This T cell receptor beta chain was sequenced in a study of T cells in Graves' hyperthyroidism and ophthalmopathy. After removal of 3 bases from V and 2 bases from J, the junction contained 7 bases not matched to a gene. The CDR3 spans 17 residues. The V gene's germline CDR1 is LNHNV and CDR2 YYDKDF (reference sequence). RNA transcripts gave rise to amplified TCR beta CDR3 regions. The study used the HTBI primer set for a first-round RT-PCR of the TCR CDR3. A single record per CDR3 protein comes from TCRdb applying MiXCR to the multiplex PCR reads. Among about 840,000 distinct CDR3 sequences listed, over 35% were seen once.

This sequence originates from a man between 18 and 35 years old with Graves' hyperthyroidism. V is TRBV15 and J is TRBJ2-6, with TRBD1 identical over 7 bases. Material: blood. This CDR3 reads CATSSLTGQAGANVLTF. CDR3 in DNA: TGTGCCACCAGCAGCTTAACCGGACAGGCTGGGGCCAACGTCCTGACTTTC. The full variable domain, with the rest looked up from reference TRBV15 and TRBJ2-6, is DAMVIQNPRYQVTQFGKPVTLSCSQTLNHNVMYWYQQKSSQAPKLLFHYYDKDFNNEADTPDNFQSRRPNTSFCFLDIRSPGLGDTAMYLCATSSLTGQAGANVLTFGAGSRLTVL.